Given below is one T cell receptor (beta chain) in context. The data are from a study of tumor-infiltrating lymphocytes in oesophageal squamous cell carcinoma. This CDR3 spans 17 amino acids. Germline V gene data show CDR1 as MNHNY and CDR2 as SVGAGI (reference sequence). TCRdb used MiXCR to reprocess the PCR reads, holding one entry per CDR3 protein. This sample has about 14,000 distinct CDR3 sequences, with around 50% found just once. The rearrangement links TRBV6-6 to TRBJ2-1, with 9 bases that match TRBD1. The J call is in doubt because the DNA end fits TRBJ2-7 better. The receptor comes from a male donor with esophageal squamous cell carcinoma. The specimen sequenced was blood. This CDR3 is CASSYSRLGQGVYEQYF. The DNA for the CDR3 is TGTGCCAGCAGTTACTCGCGGCTGGGACAGGGAGTTTACGAGCAGTACTTC.